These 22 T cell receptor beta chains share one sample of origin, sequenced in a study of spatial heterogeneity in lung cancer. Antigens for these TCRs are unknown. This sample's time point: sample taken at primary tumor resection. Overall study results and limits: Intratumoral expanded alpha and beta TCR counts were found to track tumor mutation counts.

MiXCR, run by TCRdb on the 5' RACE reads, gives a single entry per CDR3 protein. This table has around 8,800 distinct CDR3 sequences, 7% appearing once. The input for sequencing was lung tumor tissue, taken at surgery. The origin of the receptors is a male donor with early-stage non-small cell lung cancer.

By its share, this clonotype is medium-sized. CDR3 sequence reads: CASSIHGDHRDEQFF. CDR3 bases: TGTGCCAGTAGTATCCACGGGGACCACAGGGATGAGCAGTTCTTC. The gene calls are TRBV19 and TRBJ2-1; tentatively, D is TRBD1 (6 bases). V lost 3 bases and J lost 8, with 17 bases in between. The CDR3 is made up of 15 amino acids. From germline, CDR1 is LNHDA and CDR2 SQIVND (reference sequence).

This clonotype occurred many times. CDR3: CASTLRGTGELFF. The CDR3 DNA follows: TGCGCCAGCACCCTCCGCGGGACCGGGGAGCTGTTTTTT. This rearrangement joins TRBV4-1 to TRBJ2-2; a possible D gene is TRBD2 (5 bases). V was shortened by 7 bases and J by 5 bases, with 11 bases between the two germline ends. The CDR3 length is 13 residues. Germline assignment: CDR1 MGHRA and CDR2 YSYEKL.

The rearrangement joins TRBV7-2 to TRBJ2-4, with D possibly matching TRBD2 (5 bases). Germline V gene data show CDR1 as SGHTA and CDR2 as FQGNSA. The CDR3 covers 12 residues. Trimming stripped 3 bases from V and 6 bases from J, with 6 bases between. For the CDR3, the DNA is TGTGCCAGCAGCTTGGCGGGAAACATTCAGTACTTC. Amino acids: CASSLAGNIQYF.

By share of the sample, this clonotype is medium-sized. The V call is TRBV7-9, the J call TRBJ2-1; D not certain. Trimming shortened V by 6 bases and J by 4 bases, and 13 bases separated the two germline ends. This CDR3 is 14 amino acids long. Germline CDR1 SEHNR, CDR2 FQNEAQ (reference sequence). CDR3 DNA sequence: TGTGCCAGCAGTTTCGCGGTGGGGTACAATGAGCAGTTCTTC. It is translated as CASSFAVGYNEQFF.

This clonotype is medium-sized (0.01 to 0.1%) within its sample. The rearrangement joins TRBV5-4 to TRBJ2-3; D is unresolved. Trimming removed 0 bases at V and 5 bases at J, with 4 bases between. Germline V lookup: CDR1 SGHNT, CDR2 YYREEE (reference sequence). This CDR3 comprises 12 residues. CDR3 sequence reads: CASSLGGDTQYF. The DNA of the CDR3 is TGTGCCAGCAGCTTGGGAGGAGATACGCAGTATTTT.

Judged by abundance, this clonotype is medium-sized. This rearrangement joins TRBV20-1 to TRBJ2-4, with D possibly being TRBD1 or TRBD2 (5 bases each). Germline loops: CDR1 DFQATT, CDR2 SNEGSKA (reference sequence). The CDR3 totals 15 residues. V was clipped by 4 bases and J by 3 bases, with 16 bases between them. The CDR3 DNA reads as TGCAGTGCTACCCCCCCGGGGCTTGGCAAAAACATTCAGTACTTC. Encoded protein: CSATPPGLGKNIQYF.

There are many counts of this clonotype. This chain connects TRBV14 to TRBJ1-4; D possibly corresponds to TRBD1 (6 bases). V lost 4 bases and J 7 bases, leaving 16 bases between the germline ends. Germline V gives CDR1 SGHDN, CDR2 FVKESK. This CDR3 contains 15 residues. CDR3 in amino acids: CASSPRTEESEKLFF. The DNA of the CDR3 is TGTGCCAGCAGCCCGAGGACAGAAGAGTCTGAAAAACTGTTTTTT.

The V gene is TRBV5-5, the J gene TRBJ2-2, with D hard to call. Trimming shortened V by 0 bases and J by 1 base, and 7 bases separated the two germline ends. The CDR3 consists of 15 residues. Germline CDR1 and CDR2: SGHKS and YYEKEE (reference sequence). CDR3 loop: CASSLEGENTGELFF. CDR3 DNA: TGTGCCAGCAGCTTGGAAGGCGAGAACACCGGGGAGCTGTTTTTT. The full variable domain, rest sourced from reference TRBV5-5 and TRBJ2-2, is DAGVTQSPTHLIKTRGQQVTLRCSPISGHKSVSWYQQVLGQGPQFIFQYYEKEERGRGNFPDRFSARQFPNYSSELNVNALLLGDSALYLCASSLEGENTGELFFGEGSRLTVL.

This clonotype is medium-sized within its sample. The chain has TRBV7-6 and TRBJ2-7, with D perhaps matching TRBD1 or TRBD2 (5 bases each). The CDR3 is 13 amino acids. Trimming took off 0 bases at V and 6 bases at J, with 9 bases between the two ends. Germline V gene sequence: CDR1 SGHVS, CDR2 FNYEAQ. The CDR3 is CASSLAGTTEQYF. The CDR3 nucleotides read TGTGCCAGCAGCTTAGCGGGGACCACCGAGCAGTACTTC.

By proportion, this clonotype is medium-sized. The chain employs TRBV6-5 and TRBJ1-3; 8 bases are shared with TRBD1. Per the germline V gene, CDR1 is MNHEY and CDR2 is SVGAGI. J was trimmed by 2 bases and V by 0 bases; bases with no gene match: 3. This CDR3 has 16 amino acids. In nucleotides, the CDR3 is TGTGCCAGCAGTTACTCCCAGGGGGCAGCTGGAAACACCATATATTTT. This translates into CASSYSQGAAGNTIYF.

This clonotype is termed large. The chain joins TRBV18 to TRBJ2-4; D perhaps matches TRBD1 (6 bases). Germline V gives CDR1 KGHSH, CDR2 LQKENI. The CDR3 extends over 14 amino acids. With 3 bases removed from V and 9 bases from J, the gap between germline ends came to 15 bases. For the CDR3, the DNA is TGTGCCAGCTCACCGGCAGGACAGAATAGCATTCAGTACTTC. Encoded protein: CASSPAGQNSIQYF.

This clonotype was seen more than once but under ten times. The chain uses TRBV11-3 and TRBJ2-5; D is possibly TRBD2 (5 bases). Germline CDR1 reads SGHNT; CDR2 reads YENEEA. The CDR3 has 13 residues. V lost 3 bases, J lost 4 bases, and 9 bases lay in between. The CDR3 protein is CASSLSAGETQYF. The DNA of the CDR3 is TGTGCCAGCAGCTTGTCCGCGGGAGAGACCCAGTACTTC.

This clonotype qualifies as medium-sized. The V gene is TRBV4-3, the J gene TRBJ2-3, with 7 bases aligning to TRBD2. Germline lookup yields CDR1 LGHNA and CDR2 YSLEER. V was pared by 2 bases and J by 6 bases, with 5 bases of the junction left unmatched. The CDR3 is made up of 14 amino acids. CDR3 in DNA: TGCGCCAGCAGCCAAAAGAGCGGGACGGATACGCAGTATTTT. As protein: CASSQKSGTDTQYF.

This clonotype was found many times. The CDR3 DNA sequence: TGTGCCAGCGACAAGCGGACTAGCGGTTTAGCCAAAAACATTCAGTACTTC. It is translated as CASDKRTSGLAKNIQYF. This rearrangement joins TRBV13 to TRBJ2-4; TRBD2 matches at 10 bases. V gave up 8 bases and J gave up 0 bases; unmatched junction bases: 10. The CDR3 runs 17 residues. Germline V CDR1 and CDR2: PRHDT, FYEKMQ (reference sequence). The entire variable domain, with the rest obtained from reference TRBV13 and TRBJ2-4, is as follows: AAGVIQSPRHLIKEKRETATLKCYPIPRHDTVYWYQQGPGQDPQFLISFYEKMQSDKGSIPDRFSAQQFSDYHSELNMSSLELGDSALYFCASDKRTSGLAKNIQYFGAGTRLSVL.

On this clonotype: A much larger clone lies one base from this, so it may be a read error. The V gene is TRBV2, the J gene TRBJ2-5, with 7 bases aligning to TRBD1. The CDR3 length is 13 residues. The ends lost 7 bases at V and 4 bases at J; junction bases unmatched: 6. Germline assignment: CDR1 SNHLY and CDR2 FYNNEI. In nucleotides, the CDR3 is TGTGCCAGCACTTCGACAGGGCGAGAGACCCAGTACTTC. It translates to CASTSTGRETQYF. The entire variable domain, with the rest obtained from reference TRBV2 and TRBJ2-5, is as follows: EPEVTQTPSHQVTQMGQEVILRCVPISNHLYFYWYRQILGQKVEFLVSFYNNEISEKSEIFDDQFSVERPDGSNFTLKIRSTKLEDSAMYFCASTSTGRETQYFGPGTRLLVL.

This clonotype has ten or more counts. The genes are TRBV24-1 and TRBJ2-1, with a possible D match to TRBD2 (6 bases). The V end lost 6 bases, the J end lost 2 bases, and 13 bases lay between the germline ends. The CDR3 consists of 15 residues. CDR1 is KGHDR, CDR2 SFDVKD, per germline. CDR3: CATSITGSTYNEQFF. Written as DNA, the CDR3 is TGTGCCACCAGTATTACCGGGAGTACCTACAATGAGCAGTTCTTC.

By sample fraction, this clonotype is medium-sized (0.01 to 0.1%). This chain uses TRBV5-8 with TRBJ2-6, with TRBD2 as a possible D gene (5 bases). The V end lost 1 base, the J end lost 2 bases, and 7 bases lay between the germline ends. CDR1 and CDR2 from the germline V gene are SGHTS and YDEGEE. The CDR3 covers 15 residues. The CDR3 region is CASSLIGAGANVLTF. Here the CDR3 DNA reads TGTGCCAGCAGCTTGATCGGGGCTGGGGCCAACGTCCTGACTTTC.

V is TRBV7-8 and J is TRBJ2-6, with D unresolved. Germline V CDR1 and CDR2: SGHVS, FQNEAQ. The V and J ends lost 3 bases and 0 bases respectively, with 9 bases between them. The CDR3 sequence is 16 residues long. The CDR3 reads CASSFGSSSGANVLTF. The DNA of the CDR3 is TGTGCCAGCAGCTTTGGATCTAGCTCTGGGGCCAACGTCCTGACTTTC.

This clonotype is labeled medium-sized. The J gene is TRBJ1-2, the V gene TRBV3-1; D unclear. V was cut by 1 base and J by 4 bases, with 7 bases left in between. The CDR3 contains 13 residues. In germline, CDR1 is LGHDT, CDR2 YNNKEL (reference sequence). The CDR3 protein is CASSQGGLYGYTF. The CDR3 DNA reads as TGTGCCAGCAGCCAAGGGGGTCTCTATGGCTACACCTTC.

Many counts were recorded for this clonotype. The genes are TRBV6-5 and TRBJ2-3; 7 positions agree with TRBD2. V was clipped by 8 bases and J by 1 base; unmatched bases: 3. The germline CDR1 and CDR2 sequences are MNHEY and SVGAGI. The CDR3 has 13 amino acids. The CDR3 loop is CASGLGGTDTQYF. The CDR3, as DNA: TGTGCCAGCGGACTAGGGGGCACAGATACGCAGTATTTT.

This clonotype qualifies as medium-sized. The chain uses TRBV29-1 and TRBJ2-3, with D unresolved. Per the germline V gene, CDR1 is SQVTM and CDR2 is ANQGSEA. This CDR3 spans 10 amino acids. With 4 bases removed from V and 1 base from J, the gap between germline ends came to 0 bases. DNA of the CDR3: TGCAGCGTTGGCACAGATACGCAGTATTTT. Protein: CSVGTDTQYF.

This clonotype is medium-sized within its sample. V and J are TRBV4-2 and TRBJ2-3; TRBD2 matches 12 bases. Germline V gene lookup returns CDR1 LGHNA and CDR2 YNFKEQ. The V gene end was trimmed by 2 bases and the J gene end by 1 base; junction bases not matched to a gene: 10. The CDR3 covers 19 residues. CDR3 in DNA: TGTGCCAGCAGCCAACCCGGGACTAGCGGGTGGAAAGGCACAGATACGCAGTATTTT. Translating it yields CASSQPGTSGWKGTDTQYF.